This T cell receptor (beta chain) was profiled in a study of cytomegalovirus exposure and HLA in healthy donors. PCR was performed using 60 Vbeta and 13 Jbeta primers. Clones were sequenced by immunoSEQ multiplex PCR, and TCRdb holds only the in-frame ones, with some missing. This sample has approximately 200,000 clones, with around 86% found just once. Trimming stripped 2 bases from V and 2 bases from J, with 8 bases between. This CDR3 is built from 15 residues. Germline V lookup: CDR1 SGHRS, CDR2 YFSETQ. The source of this sequence is a woman aged 50 to 65 in good health and CMV-seropositive. The chain couples TRBV5-1 to TRBJ2-6; D is possibly TRBD2 (6 bases). The sample taken for sequencing was PBMCs. The CDR3 reads CASSFGGAGANVLTF. CDR3 in DNA: TGCGCCAGCAGCTTCGGGGGAGCTGGGGCCAACGTCCTGACTTTC. Full variable domain (remainder filled in from reference TRBV5-1 and TRBJ2-6): KAGVTQTPRYLIKTRGQQVTLSCSPISGHRSVSWYQQTPGQGLQFLFEYFSETQRNKGNFPGRFSGRQFSNSRSEMNVSTLELGDSALYLCASSFGGAGANVLTFGAGSRLTVL.